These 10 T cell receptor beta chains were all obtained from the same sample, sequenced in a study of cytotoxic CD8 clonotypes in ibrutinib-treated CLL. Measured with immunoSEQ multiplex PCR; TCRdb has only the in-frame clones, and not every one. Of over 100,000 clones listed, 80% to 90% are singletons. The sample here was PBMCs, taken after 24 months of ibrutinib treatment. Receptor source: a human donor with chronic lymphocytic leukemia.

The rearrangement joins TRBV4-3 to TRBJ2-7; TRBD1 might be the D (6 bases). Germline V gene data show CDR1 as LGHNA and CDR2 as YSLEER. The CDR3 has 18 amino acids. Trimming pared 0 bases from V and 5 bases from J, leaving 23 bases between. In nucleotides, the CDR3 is TGCGCCAGCAGCCAAGAAGGAAGGGCAGGGGAACAGATCGACGAGCAGTACTTC. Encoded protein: CASSQEGRAGEQIDEQYF.

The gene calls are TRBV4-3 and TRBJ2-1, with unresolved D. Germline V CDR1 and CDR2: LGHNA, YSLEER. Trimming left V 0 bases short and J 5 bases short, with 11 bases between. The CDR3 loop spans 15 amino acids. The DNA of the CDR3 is TGCGCCAGCAGCCAAGATTCGGATCGGGACAATGAGCAGTTCTTC. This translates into CASSQDSDRDNEQFF.

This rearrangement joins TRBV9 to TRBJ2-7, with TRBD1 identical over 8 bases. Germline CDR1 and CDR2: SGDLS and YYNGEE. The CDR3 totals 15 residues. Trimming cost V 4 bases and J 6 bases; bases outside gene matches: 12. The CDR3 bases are TGTGCCAGCAGCCGAGGTGGGGCAGGGGGCGGCGAGCAGTACTTC. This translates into CASSRGGAGGGEQYF.

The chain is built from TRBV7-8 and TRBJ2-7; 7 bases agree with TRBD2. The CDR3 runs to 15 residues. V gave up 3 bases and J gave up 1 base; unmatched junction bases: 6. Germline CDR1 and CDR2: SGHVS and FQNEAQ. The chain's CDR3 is CASSFPRGVSYEQYF. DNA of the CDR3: TGTGCCAGCAGCTTCCCCCGGGGGGTGTCCTACGAGCAGTACTTC.

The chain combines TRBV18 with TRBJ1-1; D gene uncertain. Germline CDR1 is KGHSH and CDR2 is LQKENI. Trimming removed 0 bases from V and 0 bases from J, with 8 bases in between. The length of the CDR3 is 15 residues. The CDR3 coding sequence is TGTGCCAGCTCACCACCAAGGCCGGTGAACACTGAAGCTTTCTTT. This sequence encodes CASSPPRPVNTEAFF.

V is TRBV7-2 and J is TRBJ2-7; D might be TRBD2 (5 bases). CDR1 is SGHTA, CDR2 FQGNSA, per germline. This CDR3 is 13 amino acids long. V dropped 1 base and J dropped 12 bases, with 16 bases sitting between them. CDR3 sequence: CASSLEFGKPLYF. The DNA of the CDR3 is TGTGCCAGCAGCTTAGAGTTCGGGAAACCTTTGTACTTC. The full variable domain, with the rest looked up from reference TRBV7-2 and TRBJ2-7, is GAGVSQSPSNKVTEKGKDVELRCDPISGHTALYWYRQSLGQGLEFLIYFQGNSAPDKSGLPSDRFSAERTGGSVSTLTIQRTQQEDSAVYLCASSLEFGKPLYFGPGTRLTVT.

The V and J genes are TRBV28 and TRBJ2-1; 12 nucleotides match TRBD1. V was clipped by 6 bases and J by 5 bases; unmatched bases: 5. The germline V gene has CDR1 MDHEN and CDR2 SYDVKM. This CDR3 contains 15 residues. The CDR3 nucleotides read TGTGCCAGCAGGGAAGGGGACAGGGGGCACAATGAGCAGTTCTTC. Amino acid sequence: CASREGDRGHNEQFF.

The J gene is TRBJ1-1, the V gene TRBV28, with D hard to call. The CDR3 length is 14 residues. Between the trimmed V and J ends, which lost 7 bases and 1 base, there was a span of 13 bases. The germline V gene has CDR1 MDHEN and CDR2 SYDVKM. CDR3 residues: CASNSFQENTEAFF. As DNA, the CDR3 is TGTGCCAGCAACAGCTTCCAGGAGAACACTGAAGCTTTCTTT.

CDR3 nucleotides: TGTGCCAGCACCCTACAGGAGAGCTCCTACAATGAGCAGTTCTTC. Its protein is CASTLQESSYNEQFF. The chain recombines TRBV7-2 with TRBJ2-1; D might be TRBD1 (5 bases). The length of the CDR3 is 15 residues. V lost 7 bases and J 0 bases, leaving 13 bases between the germline ends. Germline CDR1 SGHTA, CDR2 FQGNSA.

The CDR3 protein is CASSFLENTIYF. As DNA, the CDR3 is TGTGCCAGCAGCTTTCTGGAAAACACCATATATTTT. V usage is TRBV5-6 and J usage is TRBJ1-3; no definite D call. Germline V CDR1 and CDR2: SGHDT, YYEEEE. CDR3 length: 12 amino acids. V gave up 2 bases and J gave up 6 bases, with 6 bases separating them.